Reported below is one T cell receptor (beta chain). Its antigen is as yet unknown. The data originate from a study of cytomegalovirus exposure and HLA in healthy donors. Study-wide background: The approximately 670 first-cohort repertoires and the approximately 130 validation repertoires shared the same platform, a later analysis reported.

Study-level points and caveats: Confirmation in vitro established that three CMV-associated chains were specific for CMV antigens. It was found in a later analysis that first-cohort TCR clusters tended to co-occur in the 95 to 150 validation repertoires.

Sequencing used immunoSEQ multiplex PCR; TCRdb keeps in-frame clones, though not all of them. This sample has approximately 160,000 clones, with about 90% found just once. Germline loops: CDR1 SGHTA, CDR2 FQGNSA. This CDR3 region has 15 residues. Trimming cost V 4 bases and J 2 bases, with 12 bases left between them. The receptor comes from a woman under 30 in good health and CMV-seropositive. The sample comprised PBMCs. The chain has TRBV7-2 and TRBJ1-5; D is perhaps TRBD1 (5 bases). The CDR3 DNA reads as TGTGCCAGCAGCTGGTGGGGCGACGGCAATCAGCCCCAGCATTTT. Translating it yields CASSWWGDGNQPQHF.